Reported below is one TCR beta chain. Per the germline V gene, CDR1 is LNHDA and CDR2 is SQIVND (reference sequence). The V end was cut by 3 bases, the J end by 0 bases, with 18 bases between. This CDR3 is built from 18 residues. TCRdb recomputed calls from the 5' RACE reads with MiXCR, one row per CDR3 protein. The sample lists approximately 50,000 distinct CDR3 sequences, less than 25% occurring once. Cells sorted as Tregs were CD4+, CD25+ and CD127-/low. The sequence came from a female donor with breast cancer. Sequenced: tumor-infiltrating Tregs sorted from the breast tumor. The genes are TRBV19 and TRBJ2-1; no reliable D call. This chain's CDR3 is CASSIPSKGRSSYNEQFF. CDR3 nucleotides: TGTGCCAGTAGTATCCCCAGCAAGGGCCGCAGCTCCTACAATGAGCAGTTCTTC.